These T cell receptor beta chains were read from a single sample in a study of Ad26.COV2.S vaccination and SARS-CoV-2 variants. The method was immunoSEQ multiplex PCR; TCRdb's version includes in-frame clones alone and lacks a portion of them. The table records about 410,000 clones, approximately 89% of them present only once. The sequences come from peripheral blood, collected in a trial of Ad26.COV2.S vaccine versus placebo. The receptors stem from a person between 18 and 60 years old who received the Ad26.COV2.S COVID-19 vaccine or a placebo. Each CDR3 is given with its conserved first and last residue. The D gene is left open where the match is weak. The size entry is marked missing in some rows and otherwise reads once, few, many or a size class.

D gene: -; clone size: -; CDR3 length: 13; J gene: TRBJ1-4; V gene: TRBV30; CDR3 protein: CAWANRDDEKLFF; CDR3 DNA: TGTGCCTGGGCAAATAGGGACGATGAAAAACTGTTTTTT
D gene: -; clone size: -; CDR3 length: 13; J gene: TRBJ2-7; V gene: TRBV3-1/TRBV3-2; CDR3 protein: CASSARIEGEQYF; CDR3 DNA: TGTGCCAGCAGCGCCCGGATCGAGGGCGAGCAGTACTTC
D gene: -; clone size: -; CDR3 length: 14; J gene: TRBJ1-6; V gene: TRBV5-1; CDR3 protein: CASSLDGSGSPLHF; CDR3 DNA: TGCGCCAGCAGCTTAGACGGATCGGGATCACCCCTCCACTTT
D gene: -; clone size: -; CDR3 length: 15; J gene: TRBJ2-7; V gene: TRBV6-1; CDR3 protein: CASSESGRGSYEQYF; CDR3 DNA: TGTGCCAGCAGTGAATCGGGGAGAGGGTCCTACGAGCAGTACTTC
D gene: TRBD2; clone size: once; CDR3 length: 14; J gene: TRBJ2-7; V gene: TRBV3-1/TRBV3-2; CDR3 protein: CASNQGGNSYEQYF; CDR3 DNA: TGTGCCAGCAACCAGGGAGGGAACTCCTACGAGCAGTACTTC
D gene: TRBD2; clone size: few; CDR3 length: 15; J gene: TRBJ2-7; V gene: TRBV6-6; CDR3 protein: CASSRTSGGTYEQYF; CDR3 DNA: TGTGCCAGCAGTAGGACTAGCGGGGGGACCTACGAGCAGTACTTC
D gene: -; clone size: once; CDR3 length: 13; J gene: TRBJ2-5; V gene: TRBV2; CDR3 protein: CASMRAAQETQYF; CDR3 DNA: TGTGCCAGCATGAGGGCAGCACAAGAGACCCAGTACTTC
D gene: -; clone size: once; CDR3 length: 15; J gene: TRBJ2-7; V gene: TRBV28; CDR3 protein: CASSLSAQGGLGQYF; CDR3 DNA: TGTGCCAGCAGTTTAAGCGCACAGGGGGGGTTAGGGCAGTACTTC
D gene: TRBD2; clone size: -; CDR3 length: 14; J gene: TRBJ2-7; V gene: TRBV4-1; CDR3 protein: CASSQVGGLGEQYF; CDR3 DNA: TGCGCCAGCAGCCAGGTGGGGGGGTTGGGCGAGCAGTACTTC
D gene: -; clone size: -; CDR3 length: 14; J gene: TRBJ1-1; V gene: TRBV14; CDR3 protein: CASSRNRANTEAFF; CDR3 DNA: TGTGCCAGCAGCCGTAACAGGGCCAACACTGAAGCTTTCTTT
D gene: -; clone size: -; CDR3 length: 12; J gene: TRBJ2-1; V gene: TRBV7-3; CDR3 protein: CASSLSGNEQFF; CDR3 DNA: TGTGCCAGCAGCTTATCCGGTAATGAGCAGTTCTTC
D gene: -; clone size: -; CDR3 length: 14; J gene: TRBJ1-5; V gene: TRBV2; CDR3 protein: CASSVGTRNQPQHF; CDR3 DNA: TGTGCCAGCAGTGTCGGGACACGCAATCAGCCCCAGCATTTT
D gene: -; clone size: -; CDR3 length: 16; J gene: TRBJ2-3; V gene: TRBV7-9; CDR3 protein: CASSLDRTESGGTQYF; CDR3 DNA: TGTGCCAGCAGCTTAGATAGGACAGAGAGTGGGGGTACGCAGTATTTT
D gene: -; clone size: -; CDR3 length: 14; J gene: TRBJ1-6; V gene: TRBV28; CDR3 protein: CASSFRGEDSPLHF; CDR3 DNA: TGTGCCAGCAGTTTTCGGGGGGAGGATTCACCCCTCCACTTT
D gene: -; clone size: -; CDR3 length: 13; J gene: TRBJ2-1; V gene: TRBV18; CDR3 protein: CASSPQDRDRQFF; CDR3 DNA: TGTGCCAGCTCACCACAGGACAGAGACAGGCAGTTCTTC
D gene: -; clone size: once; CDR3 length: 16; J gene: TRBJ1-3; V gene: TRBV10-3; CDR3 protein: CAISDRGGSSGNTIYF; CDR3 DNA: TGTGCCATCAGTGATCGCGGGGGGAGCTCTGGAAACACCATATATTTT
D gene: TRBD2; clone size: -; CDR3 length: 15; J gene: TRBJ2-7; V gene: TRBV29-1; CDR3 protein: CSVEPLAGEEYEQYF; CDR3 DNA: TGCAGCGTGGAACCTCTAGCGGGCGAGGAATACGAGCAGTACTTC
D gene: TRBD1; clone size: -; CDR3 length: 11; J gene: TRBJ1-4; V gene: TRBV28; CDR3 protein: CAIQGGGKLFF; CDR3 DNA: TGTGCCATCCAGGGGGGCGGGAAACTGTTTTTT
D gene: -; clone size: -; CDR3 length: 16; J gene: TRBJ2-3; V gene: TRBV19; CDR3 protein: CASSIFVGVSTDTQYF; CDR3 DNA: TGTGCCAGTAGTATTTTTGTGGGGGTTAGCACAGATACGCAGTATTTT
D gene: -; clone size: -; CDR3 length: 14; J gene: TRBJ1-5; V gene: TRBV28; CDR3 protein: CASSLVTGNQPQHF; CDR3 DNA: TGTGCCAGCAGTTTGGTAACAGGTAATCAGCCCCAGCATTTT
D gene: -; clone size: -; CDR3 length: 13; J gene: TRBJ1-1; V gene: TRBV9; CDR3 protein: CASSVGGDTEAFF; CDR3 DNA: TGTGCCAGCAGCGTAGGAGGGGACACTGAAGCTTTCTTT
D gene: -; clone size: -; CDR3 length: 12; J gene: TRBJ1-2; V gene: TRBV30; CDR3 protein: CAWRGATGGPTF; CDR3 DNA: TGTGCCTGGAGGGGGGCCACGGGGGGCCCCACCTTC
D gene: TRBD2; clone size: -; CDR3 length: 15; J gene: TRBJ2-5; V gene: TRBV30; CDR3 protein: CAWSGGTNRGETQYF; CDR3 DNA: TGTGCCTGGAGTGGGGGGACTAACCGGGGAGAGACCCAGTACTTC
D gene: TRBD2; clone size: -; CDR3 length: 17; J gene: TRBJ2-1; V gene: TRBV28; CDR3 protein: CASRRLAGRQSQNEQFF; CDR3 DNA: TGTGCCAGCAGGCGGCTAGCGGGAAGACAAAGCCAAAATGAGCAGTTCTTC
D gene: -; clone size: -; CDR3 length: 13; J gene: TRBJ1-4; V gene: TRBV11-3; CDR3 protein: CASRSSMNEKLFF; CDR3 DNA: TGTGCCAGCAGAAGCTCTATGAATGAAAAACTGTTTTTT
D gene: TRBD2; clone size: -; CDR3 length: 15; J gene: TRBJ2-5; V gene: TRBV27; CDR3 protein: CASSTLAGVLKTQYF; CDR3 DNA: TGTGCCAGCAGTACCCTAGCGGGAGTTTTGAAGACCCAGTACTTC
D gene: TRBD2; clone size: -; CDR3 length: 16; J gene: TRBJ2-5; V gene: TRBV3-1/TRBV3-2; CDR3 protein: CASSLWTSGNGETQYF; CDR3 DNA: TGTGCCAGCAGCCTCTGGACTAGCGGGAACGGAGAGACCCAGTACTTC
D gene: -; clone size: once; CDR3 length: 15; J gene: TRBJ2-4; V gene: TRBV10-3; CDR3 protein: CAISDSDSTKNIQYF; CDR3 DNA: TGTGCCATCAGTGACTCGGACAGTACCAAAAACATTCAGTACTTC
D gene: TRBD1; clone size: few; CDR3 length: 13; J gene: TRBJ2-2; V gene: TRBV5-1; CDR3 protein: CASSFQGDGELFF; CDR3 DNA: TGCGCCAGCAGCTTCCAGGGGGACGGGGAGCTGTTTTTT
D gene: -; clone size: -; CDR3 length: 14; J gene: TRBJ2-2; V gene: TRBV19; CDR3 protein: CASSIGWGPGELFF; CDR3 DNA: TGTGCCAGTAGTATAGGTTGGGGTCCCGGGGAGCTGTTTTTT
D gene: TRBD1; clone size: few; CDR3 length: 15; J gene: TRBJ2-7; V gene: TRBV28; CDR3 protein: CASRDRAPDAYEQYF; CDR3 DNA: TGTGCCAGCAGAGACAGGGCCCCTGATGCCTACGAGCAGTACTTC
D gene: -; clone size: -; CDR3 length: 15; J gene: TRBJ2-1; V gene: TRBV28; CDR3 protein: CASSFPLGGQDEQFF; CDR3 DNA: TGTGCCAGCAGTTTTCCTCTGGGGGGCCAAGATGAGCAGTTCTTC
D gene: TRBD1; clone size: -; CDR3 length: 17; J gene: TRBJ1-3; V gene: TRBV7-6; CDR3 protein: CASSLEGATSSGNTIYF; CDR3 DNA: TGTGCCAGCAGCTTAGAGGGGGCCACCAGCTCTGGAAACACCATATATTTT